Shown below are 4 T cell receptor beta chains from a single sample sequenced in a study of OX40 agonist ivuxolimab in advanced cancers. Libraries were prepared by immunoSEQ multiplex PCR; TCRdb keeps only in-frame clonotypes and omits some of them. The sample records about 68,000 clones, roughly 85% being singletons. Sequences were derived from CD4+ or CD8+ T cells sorted from blood, sampled in a trial of the OX40 agonist ivuxolimab. All receptors derive from an adult with an advanced solid tumor such as melanoma, head and neck, liver or kidney cancer.

The chain couples TRBV19 to TRBJ1-2; 7 positions match TRBD1. Germline CDR1 reads LNHDA; CDR2 reads SQIVND (reference sequence). This CDR3 is 14 amino acids long. The J segment lost 4 bases and the V segment lost 1 base, leaving 3 bases of the junction unmatched. The CDR3 nucleotides read TGTGCCAGTAGTATAGCGCGGGACAGCTATGGCTACACCTTC. This gives the protein CASSIARDSYGYTF.

This clone has only a few counts. This chain links TRBV7-2 with TRBJ1-6; 9 nucleotides agree with TRBD1. From germline, CDR1 is SGHTA and CDR2 FQGNSA. V lost 4 bases, J lost 9 bases, and 7 bases stayed unmatched. The CDR3 runs to 15 residues. The CDR3 nucleotides are TGTGCCAGCAGCTACCGGACAGGGGAGAGTTCACCCCTCCACTTT. Translating it yields CASSYRTGESSPLHF. Looking up the rest from reference TRBV7-2 and TRBJ1-6 gives the full variable domain: GAGVSQSPSNKVTEKGKDVELRCDPISGHTALYWYRQSLGQGLEFLIYFQGNSAPDKSGLPSDRFSAERTGGSVSTLTIQRTQQEDSAVYLCASSYRTGESSPLHFGNGTRLTVT.

The rearrangement joins TRBV2 to TRBJ2-5, with a tentative D call TRBD1 (6 bases). Germline V gene data show CDR1 as SNHLY and CDR2 as FYNNEI. The CDR3 has 14 amino acids. The ends were cut back, 3 bases at V and 1 base at J, with 9 bases in the middle. The CDR3 sequence is CASSDSRGQETQYF. The DNA of the CDR3 is TGTGCCAGCAGTGATAGCAGGGGCCAAGAGACCCAGTACTTC.

The gene calls are TRBV4-1 and TRBJ2-3; TRBD2 matches 13 bases. CDR3 length: 17 amino acids. The V segment lost 0 bases and the J segment 9 bases; nucleotides outside the gene matches: 9. Germline loops: CDR1 MGHRA, CDR2 YSYEKL. The CDR3 loop is CASSQELAGGWDDTQYF. CDR3 DNA sequence: TGCGCCAGCAGCCAAGAACTAGCGGGAGGGTGGGACGACACGCAGTATTTT.